Listed below are T cell receptor beta chains from one sample, sequenced in a study of T cells expressing NK-cell markers. Reanalyzing the 5' RACE reads, TCRdb keeps one entry per CDR3 protein, without DNA. The specimen's table records about 180,000 distinct CDR3 sequences. Sequenced: blood T cells: a sorted CD56 or NKG2C T cell subset, CD4+ or CD8+ T cells, or bulk PBMC T cells (not recorded which). The receptors were gathered from a man aged 18 to 69 in good health. The CDR3 runs from the conserved cysteine through the conserved F or W.

J gene: TRBJ2-1
V gene: TRBV5-6
CDR3 protein: CASSSTLGPYSKEQFF

J gene: TRBJ1-1
V gene: TRBV11-2
CDR3 protein: CASNPGTGGYWYTEAFF

J gene: TRBJ1-6
V gene: TRBV27
CDR3 protein: CASSLMGVPLNSPLHF

J gene: TRBJ2-5
V gene: TRBV10-3
CDR3 protein: CAISEYGQPNQETQYF

J gene: TRBJ2-3
V gene: TRBV5-6
CDR3 protein: CASARFTDTQYF

J gene: TRBJ2-3
V gene: TRBV12-3/TRBV12-4
CDR3 protein: CASSLGGSGVLDTQYF

J gene: TRBJ1-1
V gene: TRBV14
CDR3 protein: CASSQVSGRNTEAFF

J gene: TRBJ1-1
V gene: TRBV19
CDR3 protein: CASSISETAEAFF

J gene: TRBJ2-1
V gene: TRBV6-1
CDR3 protein: CASSGLDSMTPYDEQFF

J gene: TRBJ2-1
V gene: TRBV24-1
CDR3 protein: CATSVRPGGPYNEQFF